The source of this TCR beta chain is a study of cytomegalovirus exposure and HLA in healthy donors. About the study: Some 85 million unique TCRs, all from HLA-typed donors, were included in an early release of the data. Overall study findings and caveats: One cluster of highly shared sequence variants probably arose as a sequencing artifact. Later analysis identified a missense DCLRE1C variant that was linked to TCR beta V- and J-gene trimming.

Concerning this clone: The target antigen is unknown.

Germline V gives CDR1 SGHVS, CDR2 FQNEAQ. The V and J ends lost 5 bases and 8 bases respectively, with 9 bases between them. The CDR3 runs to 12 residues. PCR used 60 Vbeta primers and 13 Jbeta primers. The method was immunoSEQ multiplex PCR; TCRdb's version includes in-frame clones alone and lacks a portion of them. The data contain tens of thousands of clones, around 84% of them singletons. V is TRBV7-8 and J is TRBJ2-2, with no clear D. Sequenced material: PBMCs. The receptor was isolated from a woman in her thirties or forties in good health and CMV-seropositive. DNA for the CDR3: TGTGCCAGCAGCCCCCGGTGGGGGGAGCTGTTTTTT. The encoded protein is CASSPRWGELFF.